This T cell receptor (beta chain) originates from a study of blood T cell repertoires in COVID-19. The data were produced by immunoSEQ multiplex PCR, yet TCRdb's version contains in-frame clones alone and is incomplete. The table has about 230,000 clones, more than 75% seen once. This CDR3 is 12 amino acids long. V lost 3 bases and J lost 6, with 5 bases in between. Germline CDR1 LNHDA, CDR2 SQIVND (reference sequence). V gene TRBV19 combines with J gene TRBJ1-4; D call uncertain. This TCR was sampled from a man aged 50 or older with COVID-19, enrolled during active disease. The sequenced sample consisted of peripheral blood. CDR3 DNA sequence: TGTGCCAGTAGTATGACTGATGAAAAACTGTTTTTT. It codes for CASSMTDEKLFF.